The TCR beta chain under discussion was sequenced for a study of OX40 agonist ivuxolimab in advanced cancers. In terms of the full investigation: The costimulatory receptor OX40 (CD134) was targeted by ivuxolimab, a fully human IgG2 agonistic monoclonal antibody. Intravenous ivuxolimab was administered to patients every 2 weeks at six dose levels: 0.01, 0.1, 0.3, 1.5, 3 and 10 mg/kg. Of the roughly 50 dose-escalation patients, hepatocellular carcinoma was present in approximately 20, melanoma in approximately 15, renal cell carcinoma in 9 and head and neck cancer in 9. The dose-escalation cohort was about 87% male with a mean age of roughly 60 years, ranging from about 20 to 80. Prior anti-PD-1, anti-PD-L1 or anti-CTLA-4 therapy was permitted, and 30% to 45% of dose-escalation patients had received checkpoint inhibitors. Three dose-escalation patients achieved partial responses, one with hepatocellular carcinoma and two with cutaneous melanoma. Peripheral TCRbeta sequencing aimed to test whether ivuxolimab altered TCR sequence diversity and caused clonal T-cell expansion. The monotherapy dose-escalation portion (N ≈ 50 patients) of the phase I ivuxolimab trial is reported in the paper.

On this clone: Its recognized antigen is unknown. No per-base quality is available; no much larger clone lies one base away.

Genomic DNA was isolated from the sorted cells so that the TCRbeta CDR3 region could be sequenced. The immunoSEQ Assay was used for sequencing of TCRbeta CDR3 regions. TCRdb stores this immuneACCESS table with in-frame sequences only. Part of the clones is absent; in the studies checked, under half of the shortfall reflects unresolved V genes, and no reason is known for the rest. This sample comprises 79,000 or so clones, around 85% of them detected only once. About 0.6% of the sample is held by the ten biggest clonotypes. The study at large found these results: The antigen specificity of the clonally expanded peripheral T cells was not determined. At doses of 0.1 to 3.0 mg/kg, clonal expansion of both CD4+ and CD8+ blood T cells was observed from baseline to week 6. Low levels of normalized T-cell clonal expansion were also shown by some nonresponding patients. Partial responders in the 0.1-3.0 mg/kg groups had among the lowest normalized peripheral clonal expansion, especially among CD8+ T cells. On average, CD8+ T cells showed more expanded clones than CD4+ T cells after ivuxolimab.

The trial excluded patients who had a history of autoimmune disease or who were on systemic immunosuppression. In every dose cohort, peripheral blood was drawn for TCR sequencing at baseline, cycle 4 day 1, and cycle 7 day 1. Samples were obtained from an open-label, multicenter, first-in-human phase I dose-escalation trial of ivuxolimab. The trial enrolled adults with locally advanced or metastatic head and neck squamous cell, hepatocellular, melanoma or renal cell carcinoma. CD4+ and CD8+ T cells were sorted separately from peripheral blood before TCR sequencing. V sheds 5 bases and J sheds 3 bases, leaving 10 bases between their ends. The CDR3 holds 13 amino acids from the cysteine to the phenylalanine. Of all the DNA, just the CDR3 is kept, 39 bases in frame from base 1. The CDR1 and CDR2 encoded by the germline V gene (reference sequence) are GTSNPN and SVGIG.

This chain joins TRBV30 to TRBJ1-4; possibly the D gene is TRBD1, per 6 matching bases. This TCR derives from an adult with an advanced solid tumor such as melanoma, head and neck, liver or kidney cancer. The sample here was CD4+ or CD8+ T cells sorted from blood, taken in a trial of the OX40 agonist ivuxolimab. The CDR3 corresponds to CAWSQGSNEKLFF. The bases are TGTGCCTGGTCTCAGGGGTCTAATGAAAAACTGTTTTTT. With the rest looked up from the reference TRBV30 and TRBJ1-4 genes rather than sequenced, the full variable domain is SQTIHQWPATLVQPVGSPLSLECTVEGTSNPNLYWYRQAAGRGLQLLFYSVGIGQISSEVPQNLSASRPQDRQFILSSKKLLLSDSGFYLCAWSQGSNEKLFFGSGTQLSVL.